Given below is one TCR beta chain in context. Its antigen specificity is not known. No base qualities exist here, and no much larger clone lies one base off it. The intended sense of this specimen's time point label: about 28 days (+/-7) after the second vaccine dose. AZD1222 recipients given second doses at about 4 weeks or at about 12 weeks were pooled, since spike-specific TCR depth and breadth were not found to differ between the two schedules. Vaccinee samples were obtained from the UK trials COV001 and COV002, which included a single-blind randomized controlled phase 2/3 trial of AZD1222 (ChAdOx1 nCoV-19) in healthy adults. Trial participant PBMC samples were collected at day 0 and day 28 after the second dose for TCRbeta chain sequencing. Germline trimming: 0 bases from V, 0 bases from J; junction bases outside gene matches: 25. From the cysteine through the phenylalanine, the CDR3 covers 23 amino acids. Only CDR3 DNA remains: 69 bases, in frame from the first base. According to the germline V gene, CDR1 reads SGHRS and CDR2 reads YFSETQ.

This specimen comes from a study of T cell responses to AZD1222 COVID-19 vaccine (dated by TCRdb to the early 2020s). Study-wide context: A total of just over 230 trial participants underwent TCR sequencing, of whom 207 received two doses of AZD1222 and some 26 received two doses of the MenACWY control vaccine. Enrollment into the trials was organized by age into subgroups of 18-55, 56-69 and 70-plus years, and those subgroups contained about 160, 30 and 59 TCR-sequenced participants, respectively. General findings and caveats noted by the study authors: Reportedly, almost half of the unique spike-specific TCRs recognized epitopes lying outside the regions that are mutated in the B.1.351 and B.1.1.7 variants. Conclusions about previously exposed vaccinees are limited because only a handful of AZD1222 recipients were SARS-CoV-2 seropositive at baseline. Because no day 14 peak-response samples were available, repertoires were characterized only after the peak T cell response. Most participants were white British and females outnumbered males, and the authors suggested that clonal diversity may have been underestimated. A significant rise in spike-specific TCR breadth and depth was observed after two AZD1222 doses relative to day 0 and relative to MenACWY recipients. The whole spike protein was spanned by vaccine-associated CD4 TCRs, and dominant responses were seen in regions 160-218 and 743-854. In the small 56-69-year group, the increase in depth fell short of significance, most likely because of low power.

The CDR3 regions of human TCRbeta chains were subjected to immunosequencing. From the authors' description of their analysis: TCRs in the repertoires were compared against a reference library of SARS-CoV-2-specific TCRs that had been generated with the MIRA antigen-specificity platform. Breadth was defined as the fraction of unique TCRs that were SARS-CoV-2-associated. Depth was defined as the fraction of total T cells that were SARS-CoV-2-associated. Using the MIRA data, each spike-specific TCR was assigned both to the spike region to which the TCR was reactive and to a CD4 or CD8 class. Log10-transformed breadth and depth values were compared by one-way ANOVA with Sidak's multiple comparisons tests. The table comes from immuneACCESS by way of TCRdb, which keeps in-frame sequences with V and J called. Part of the clones is missing from these tables; in studies checked, under half for an unresolved V gene and the rest for unknown reasons. V and J calls and clone size are copied from that table; D and trimming were computed from the DNA. Here the sample has approximately 110,000 clones; approximately 90% occur a single time. In total, the top ten clones hold over 2% of the sample.

The sample was peripheral blood, taken 28 days after the second AZD1222 dose. The receptor was derived from an adult who received the AZD1222 COVID-19 vaccine. The V and J genes are TRBV5-1 and TRBJ2-5; 8 nucleotides in the junction match TRBD2. For the CDR3, the sequence is CASSLDPRPTSQLAAPYQETQYF. The nucleotide sequence is TGCGCCAGCAGCTTGGACCCAAGGCCCACAAGTCAACTAGCGGCCCCGTACCAAGAGACCCAGTACTTC.